The 31 T cell receptor beta chains below come from one sample, sequenced in a study of T cell responses to AZD1222 COVID-19 vaccine. Assay used: immunoSEQ multiplex PCR; TCRdb lists only in-frame clones, some missing. The top ten clones hold around 3% of a sample with 150,000 to 200,000 clones, about nine tenths of them seen once. This specimen was peripheral blood, taken on day 0 of AZD1222 vaccination. All receptors derive from an adult in good health.

The gene calls are TRBV4-2 and TRBJ2-1; 7 bases fit TRBD2. V lost 5 bases, J lost 6 bases, and 4 bases stayed unmatched. CDR1 and CDR2 (germline): LGHNA, YNFKEQ. The CDR3 consists of 13 residues. CDR3 bases: TGTGCCAGCAGCACGACTAGCCCCAATGAGCAGTTCTTC. This gives the protein CASSTTSPNEQFF.

The chain employs TRBV3-1 (or the pseudogene TRBV3-2) and TRBJ1-2; 9 bases are a match to TRBD1. Germline loops: CDR1 LGHDT, CDR2 YNNKEL (reference sequence). The junction had 8 bases not matched to a gene; V was cut back by 3 bases and J by 3 bases. This CDR3 contains 16 residues. CDR3 loop: CASSQAGQGFYYGYTF. The DNA for the CDR3 is TGTGCCAGCAGCCAGGCGGGACAGGGCTTTTACTATGGCTACACCTTC.

This rearrangement joins TRBV4-1 to TRBJ2-2; no firm D call. This CDR3 comprises 16 residues. Germline V lookup: CDR1 MGHRA, CDR2 YSYEKL. Trimming stripped 1 base from V and 5 bases from J, with 14 bases between. The CDR3 coding sequence is TGCGCCAGCAGCCAAGTCCTCCGCACCCTAACCGGGGAGCTGTTTTTT. It specifies CASSQVLRTLTGELFF.

V is TRBV6-2 or TRBV6-3 and J is TRBJ2-7; D is perhaps TRBD1 (5 bases). The CDR3 has 14 residues. Germline assignment: CDR1 MNHEY and CDR2 SVGEGT. V gave up 2 bases and J gave up 1 base, with 9 bases separating them. CDR3 protein: CASSYRTSSYEQYF. CDR3 in DNA: TGTGCCAGCAGTTACAGGACAAGTTCCTACGAGCAGTACTTC.

The chain recombines TRBV30 with TRBJ1-5, with 8 nucleotides matching TRBD1. The germline CDR1 and CDR2 sequences are GTSNPN and SVGIG (reference sequence). The V and J ends lost 1 base and 1 base, in that order; junction bases with no gene match: 9. The CDR3 runs 17 residues. The chain's CDR3 is CAWSDHGTGKSNQPQHF. The CDR3 DNA sequence: TGTGCCTGGAGTGACCACGGGACAGGTAAAAGCAATCAGCCCCAGCATTTT.

The chain uses TRBV7-2 and TRBJ2-7; D unclear. Germline V lookup: CDR1 SGHTA, CDR2 FQGNSA. With 3 bases removed from V and 0 bases from J, the gap between germline ends came to 12 bases. The CDR3 runs to 15 residues. The CDR3 DNA is TGTGCCAGCAGCTTCTTCTCAGAAAGCTCCTACGAGCAGTACTTC. Translation gives CASSFFSESSYEQYF.

In regard to this clone: Mismatch with germline at one junction end may stem from a read error. In DNA form, the CDR3 reads TGTGCCAACCCCCTTGGCAAACCCTTC. This codes for CANPLGKPF. The chain uses TRBV5-5 and TRBJ2-7; no definite D call. The CDR3 has 9 residues. Germline lookup yields CDR1 SGHKS and CDR2 YYEKEE (reference sequence).

The V call is TRBV14, the J call TRBJ2-7; either TRBD1 or TRBD2 may supply D (5 bases each). V lost 1 base to trimming and J lost 6 bases, with 19 bases between them. Germline lookup yields CDR1 SGHDN and CDR2 FVKESK. The CDR3 spans 16 residues. CDR3 sequence (DNA): TGTGCCAGCAGCCAAGGCCCACCGGGGCCCTCGGGCGAGCAGTACTTC. Its protein product is CASSQGPPGPSGEQYF.

V is TRBV2 and J is TRBJ2-7; 7 positions agree with TRBD1. The J segment lost 1 base and the V segment lost 8 bases, leaving 5 bases of the junction unmatched. The CDR3 has 13 amino acids. Looked up from germline, CDR1 is SNHLY and CDR2 is FYNNEI. The CDR3 reads CASARQGSYEQYF. DNA of the CDR3: TGTGCCAGCGCCAGACAGGGATCCTACGAGCAGTACTTC.

J is TRBJ1-1 and V is TRBV3-1 (or the pseudogene TRBV3-2), with D uncertain. Germline V lookup: CDR1 LGHDT, CDR2 YNNKEL (reference sequence). The CDR3 length is 12 residues. V was trimmed by 8 bases and J by 1 base, leaving 8 bases between them. The CDR3 nucleotides read TGTGCCAGCCGCAACAGGAACACTGAAGCTTTCTTT. Translated: CASRNRNTEAFF.

The chain couples TRBV6-5 to TRBJ2-7; D is unclear. V shed 10 bases and J shed 6 bases, with 10 bases lying between them. The CDR3 length is 10 residues. CDR1 and CDR2 from the germline V gene are MNHEY and SVGAGI. CDR3 DNA sequence: TGTGCCACTACCCACGGCGAGCAGTACTTC. This encodes CATTHGEQYF.

V gene TRBV15 combines with J gene TRBJ2-1; TRBD1 matches at 10 bases. Looked up from germline, CDR1 is LNHNV and CDR2 is YYDKDF (reference sequence). The CDR3 runs 15 residues. After removal of 3 bases from V and 7 bases from J, the junction contained 6 bases not matched to a gene. The CDR3 sequence: CATSRDRGVVNEQFF. The CDR3 region has the DNA TGTGCCACCAGCAGGGACAGGGGGGTTGTAAATGAGCAGTTCTTC.

This chain links TRBV2 with TRBJ2-7, with D maybe TRBD1 (6 bases). CDR1 SNHLY and CDR2 FYNNEI come from the germline V gene. V was cut by 8 bases and J by 3 bases, with 11 bases left in between. The CDR3 extends over 12 amino acids. In nucleotides, the CDR3 is TGTGCCAGCGGGCCGGACAGCTACGAGCAGTACTTC. Translating gives CASGPDSYEQYF.

The chain combines TRBV5-4 with TRBJ2-1; 9 bases align to TRBD1. V was pared by 0 bases and J by 0 bases, with 7 bases of the junction left unmatched. The CDR3 totals 18 residues. Germline CDR1 SGHNT, CDR2 YYREEE (reference sequence). The CDR3 DNA reads TGTGCCAGCAGCTTGGGACCCGGGACAGGGAGCTCCTACAATGAGCAGTTCTTC. Translation gives CASSLGPGTGSSYNEQFF. The whole variable domain, remainder taken from reference TRBV5-4 and TRBJ2-1, is ETGVTQSPTHLIKTRGQQVTLRCSSQSGHNTVSWYQQALGQGPQFIFQYYREEENGRGNFPPRFSGLQFPNYSSELNVNALELDDSALYLCASSLGPGTGSSYNEQFFGPGTRLTVL.

V is TRBV7-9 and J is TRBJ2-7; the match to TRBD1 covers 11 bases. Germline V gives CDR1 SEHNR, CDR2 FQNEAQ (reference sequence). J was trimmed by 1 base and V by 5 bases; bases with no gene match: 16. The CDR3 covers 19 residues. The CDR3 DNA follows: TGTGCCAGCAGCCCGACGCCCGGGACAGGGGGTTGGAGGTCCTACGAGCAGTACTTC. This gives the protein CASSPTPGTGGWRSYEQYF.

The chain combines TRBV9 with TRBJ2-1; D might be TRBD1 or TRBD2, each matching 6 bases. The CDR3 extends over 15 amino acids. Trimming removed 0 bases from V and 10 bases from J, with 17 bases in between. CDR1 is SGDLS, CDR2 YYNGEE, per germline. The CDR3 protein is CASSVERGEAEEQFF. CDR3 sequence (DNA): TGTGCCAGCAGCGTAGAAAGGGGGGAGGCTGAAGAGCAGTTCTTC.

The chain combines TRBV5-6 with TRBJ1-6; the D gene is possibly TRBD1 (5 bases). The CDR3 length is 15 residues. V dropped 1 base and J dropped 6 bases, with 11 bases sitting between them. The germline CDR1 and CDR2 sequences are SGHDT and YYEEEE. The CDR3 reads CASSLRRRGNSPLHF. The DNA of the CDR3 is TGTGCCAGCAGCTTGCGACGGAGGGGTAATTCACCCCTCCACTTT.

V is TRBV24-1 and J is TRBJ2-1; D possibly corresponds to TRBD1 (5 bases). V dropped 3 bases and J dropped 9 bases, with 8 bases sitting between them. Germline assignment: CDR1 KGHDR and CDR2 SFDVKD. This CDR3 spans 12 amino acids. The CDR3 reads CATSDARGEQFF. In DNA form, the CDR3 reads TGTGCCACCAGTGATGCTAGGGGTGAGCAGTTCTTC.

The chain recombines TRBV19 with TRBJ1-5; D remains unclear. This CDR3 is built from 16 residues. Germline V lookup: CDR1 LNHDA, CDR2 SQIVND (reference sequence). V lost 9 bases and J lost 2, with 20 bases in between. The CDR3 coding sequence is TGTGCCAGCGAACACGCCAGCGGATGGGGCAATCAGCCCCAGCATTTT. As protein: CASEHASGWGNQPQHF.

The gene calls are TRBV7-9 and TRBJ1-4; no clear D gene. CDR1 and CDR2 (germline): SEHNR, FQNEAQ (reference sequence). This CDR3 comprises 16 residues. V was shortened by 5 bases and J by 1 base, with 14 bases between the two germline ends. The CDR3 sequence is CASSPSEGLTNEKLFF. In DNA, the CDR3 is TGTGCCAGCAGCCCCTCTGAGGGTTTAACTAATGAAAAACTGTTTTTT.

This sequence joins TRBV5-4 and TRBJ1-2, with unresolved D. This CDR3 is built from 14 residues. Germline values: CDR1 SGHNT, CDR2 YYREEE (reference sequence). V lost 4 bases, J lost 8 bases, and 18 bases lay in between. CDR3 sequence reads: CASSVFDRAGGYTF. The CDR3 DNA sequence: TGTGCCAGCAGCGTGTTCGACCGTGCGGGAGGCTACACCTTC.

V is TRBV7-9 and J is TRBJ2-2; 8 bases match TRBD1. CDR3 length equals 15 residues. The ends lost 6 bases at V and 2 bases at J; junction bases unmatched: 5. The germline CDR1 and CDR2 sequences are SEHNR and FQNEAQ (reference sequence). The CDR3 here is CASSPRGLNTGELFF. The CDR3 DNA sequence: TGTGCCAGCAGTCCCAGGGGGCTCAACACCGGGGAGCTGTTTTTT.

The chain combines TRBV4-3 with TRBJ2-5; no clear D. V lost 0 bases to trimming and J lost 4 bases, with 12 bases between them. The CDR3 runs to 15 residues. The germline gives CDR1 LGHNA, CDR2 YSLEER. The CDR3 is CASSQDSGPRETQYF. In DNA, the CDR3 is TGCGCCAGCAGCCAAGATTCAGGCCCCAGAGAGACCCAGTACTTC.

The rearrangement joins TRBV7-8 to TRBJ2-7; TRBD2 might be the D (6 bases). Germline V gene sequence: CDR1 SGHVS, CDR2 FQNEAQ. The CDR3 extends over 15 amino acids. The V and J ends lost 5 bases and 4 bases respectively, with 18 bases between them. CDR3 sequence reads: CASSLGISRGYEQYF. The CDR3 coding sequence is TGTGCCAGCAGCCTAGGGATCTCTCGGGGGTACGAGCAGTACTTC. Full variable domain (outside the CDR3, taken from reference TRBV7-8 and TRBJ2-7): GAGVSQSPRYKVAKRGQDVALRCDPISGHVSLFWYQQALGQGPEFLTYFQNEAQLDKSGLPSDRFFAERPEGSVSTLKIQRTQQEDSAVYLCASSLGISRGYEQYFGPGTRLTVT.

The V gene is TRBV5-1, the J gene TRBJ1-2, with a possible D match to TRBD1 (5 bases). The CDR3 loop spans 14 amino acids. V lost 4 bases, J lost 0 bases, and 10 bases lay in between. Per germline, CDR1 SGHRS and CDR2 YFSETQ. The CDR3 DNA follows: TGCGCCAGCAGCCCCGAGGGGACTAACTATGGCTACACCTTC. Amino acid sequence: CASSPEGTNYGYTF.

The rearrangement uses TRBV6-5 and TRBJ2-7; 7 nucleotides agree with TRBD2. In germline, CDR1 is MNHEY, CDR2 SVGAGI. The CDR3 is 15 residues long. Trimming took 2 bases from V and 4 from J; bases not matched to a gene: 8. CDR3: CASSYGSGGSYEQYF. CDR3 nucleotides: TGTGCCAGCAGTTACGGGTCGGGGGGATCATACGAGCAGTACTTC.

V usage is TRBV4-1 and J usage is TRBJ1-5; no definite D call. The CDR3 is made up of 14 amino acids. Germline values: CDR1 MGHRA, CDR2 YSYEKL. The V gene lost 3 bases and the J gene lost 6 bases, with 12 bases spanning the gap. The CDR3 loop is CASSQARAGQPQHF. The CDR3 nucleotides are TGCGCCAGCAGCCAGGCCCGGGCTGGTCAGCCCCAGCATTTT.

The J gene is TRBJ2-3, the V gene TRBV6-5; 12 bases line up with TRBD2. CDR3 length equals 16 residues. Unmatched junction bases numbered 6, after V lost 3 bases and J lost 5 bases. Germline V CDR1 and CDR2: MNHEY, SVGAGI. Here the CDR3 DNA reads TGTGCCAGCAGTTATATTGGACTAGCGGGGAGAGATACGCAGTATTTT. Translation gives CASSYIGLAGRDTQYF.

V gene TRBV19 combines with J gene TRBJ1-6, with D possibly matching TRBD1 (5 bases). The CDR3 loop spans 16 amino acids. Trimming took 3 bases from V and 11 from J, leaving 20 bases between them. Germline values: CDR1 LNHDA, CDR2 SQIVND (reference sequence). CDR3 protein: CASSMGRVREKPPLHF. In nucleotides, the CDR3 is TGTGCCAGTAGTATGGGGCGTGTCAGGGAAAAGCCACCCCTCCACTTT.

The chain links TRBV7-9 to TRBJ1-1; D not resolved. Trimming removed 4 bases from V and 1 base from J, with 13 bases in between. The CDR3 contains 15 residues. The germline V gene has CDR1 SEHNR and CDR2 FQNEAQ (reference sequence). The CDR3 loop is CASSSWTESNTEAFF. CDR3 coding DNA: TGTGCCAGCAGCTCCTGGACCGAATCGAACACTGAAGCTTTCTTT.

V usage is TRBV11-2 and J usage is TRBJ1-1, with 7 bases fitting TRBD1. V was pared by 6 bases and J by 1 base, with 14 bases of the junction left unmatched. Looked up from germline, CDR1 is SGHAT and CDR2 is FQNNGV. CDR3 size: 17 residues. The CDR3 sequence: CASSPRDSGIANTEAFF. The CDR3 DNA reads TGTGCCAGCAGTCCCCGGGACAGTGGAATTGCGAACACTGAAGCTTTCTTT.